A single sample is the source of the 16 T cell receptor beta chains below, sequenced in a study of early T cells in non-severe SARS-CoV-2 infection (dated by TCRdb to 2020 to 2022). Library preparation was by 5' RACE. The run used a NextSeq 500. TCRdb reprocessed the public reads (quality trimming at Q25 with fastp, clone calling with MiXCR) and kept in-frame beta chains. Rows are unified per CDR3 protein, each entry keeping the most common DNA and genes. Across this sample there are some 23,000 distinct CDR3 sequences, with around 5% seen only once. About 10% of the sample is held by the ten biggest clonotypes. The sequenced sample consisted of whole blood. These receptors all come from an adult who was a healthcare worker with PCR-confirmed SARS-CoV-2 infection or an uninfected control (not recorded which).

This clonotype was seen only a few times. The rearrangement joins TRBV28 to TRBJ2-5, with 7 positions matching TRBD1. The CDR3 is made up of 14 amino acids. From germline, CDR1 is MDHEN and CDR2 SYDVKM. Trimming took 6 bases from V and 5 from J; bases not matched to a gene: 9. CDR3 in amino acids: CASSRTGTVETQYF. The DNA for the CDR3 is TGTGCCAGCAGCCGGACAGGAACGGTGGAGACCCAGTACTTC.

Written as DNA, the CDR3 is TGTGCCAGCAGCCTAATAGCGGGAGGGCCGCATGAGCAGTTCTTC. This gives the protein CASSLIAGGPHEQFF. The J gene is TRBJ2-1, the V gene TRBV3-1, with 11 bases matching TRBD2. The J segment lost 8 bases and the V segment lost 4 bases, leaving 7 bases of the junction unmatched. The CDR3 consists of 15 residues. Germline assignment: CDR1 LGHDT and CDR2 YNNKEL (reference sequence).

The chain recombines TRBV2 with TRBJ2-1; D is possibly TRBD1 (6 bases). CDR1 is SNHLY, CDR2 FYNNEI, per germline. V was shortened by 10 bases and J by 8 bases, with 18 bases between the two germline ends. This CDR3 has 13 residues. The CDR3 region is CATRQDSFDEQFF. The DNA of the CDR3 is TGTGCCACCAGACAGGACAGCTTTGATGAGCAGTTCTTC.

The rearrangement joins TRBV5-1 to TRBJ2-5; 7 positions agree with TRBD2. Germline assignment: CDR1 SGHRS and CDR2 YFSETQ. The CDR3 is 12 residues long. With 0 bases clipped from V and 7 bases from J, the junction kept 0 bases outside the gene matches. The CDR3 loop reads CASSLAGGTQYF. The CDR3 DNA reads TGCGCCAGCAGCTTGGCGGGAGGGACCCAGTACTTC. The full variable domain, its missing parts supplied by reference TRBV5-1 and TRBJ2-5, is KAGVTQTPRYLIKTRGQQVTLSCSPISGHRSVSWYQQTPGQGLQFLFEYFSETQRNKGNFPGRFSGRQFSNSRSEMNVSTLELGDSALYLCASSLAGGTQYFGPGTRLLVL.

This clonotype was seen repeatedly, ten times or more. The chain combines TRBV20-1 with TRBJ2-7; 12 bases agree with TRBD2. Trimming cost V 3 bases and J 5 bases; bases outside gene matches: 8. The CDR3 spans 15 residues. Germline V gene lookup returns CDR1 DFQATT and CDR2 SNEGSKA (reference sequence). The CDR3 bases are TGCAGTGCTAGTCTCAGGACTAGCGGGAAAGACGAGCAGTACTTC. This sequence encodes CSASLRTSGKDEQYF.

This clonotype occurred a few times. The germline gene is not matched at one end of the junction; a read error may be the cause. This sequence joins TRBV20-1 and TRBJ2-3; 9 bases align to TRBD2. This CDR3 spans 17 amino acids. Germline CDR1 is DFQATT and CDR2 is SNEGSKA (reference sequence). The CDR3 region is CSARGPSGIAGTDTQYF. As DNA, the CDR3 is TGCAGTGCCAGAGGACCTAGCGGGATTGCTGGCACAGATACGCAGTATTTT.

This clonotype occurred a few times. This chain links TRBV7-3 with TRBJ2-3, with D perhaps assigned TRBD1 or TRBD2 (5 bases each). Germline lookup yields CDR1 SGHTA and CDR2 FQGTGA. V gave up 5 bases and J gave up 3 bases, with 18 bases separating them. This CDR3 has 16 amino acids. The CDR3 is CASSNQPGLVTDTQYF. In DNA, the CDR3 is TGTGCCAGCAGCAACCAACCGGGGCTGGTTACAGATACGCAGTATTTT.

In this sample, this clonotype turned up many times. V usage is TRBV18 and J usage is TRBJ2-1; D is perhaps TRBD1 (6 bases). CDR1 is KGHSH and CDR2 is LQKENI in the germline V gene. V was trimmed by 3 bases and J by 7 bases, leaving 16 bases between them. The CDR3 is 15 residues long. For the CDR3, the DNA is TGTGCCAGCTCACCGGGGGCGGGCCTGGGGAATGAGCAGTTCTTC. Protein product: CASSPGAGLGNEQFF. Combining the CDR3 with reference TRBV18 and TRBJ2-1 gives the whole variable domain NAGVMQNPRHLVRRRGQEARLRCSPMKGHSHVYWYRQLPEEGLKFMVYLQKENIIDESGMPKERFSAEFPKEGPSILRIQQVVRGDSAAYFCASSPGAGLGNEQFFGPGTRLTVL.

This clonotype was counted between two and nine times. This chain connects TRBV3-1 to TRBJ2-7; the D gene is possibly TRBD2 (5 bases). The CDR3 is 14 residues long. V lost 3 bases and J 3 bases, leaving 12 bases between the germline ends. Germline CDR1 LGHDT, CDR2 YNNKEL (reference sequence). The CDR3 protein is CASSHKSGVYEQYF. The CDR3, as DNA: TGTGCCAGCAGCCACAAGTCCGGGGTCTACGAGCAGTACTTC.

The sample holds a few counts of this clonotype. The chain couples TRBV20-1 to TRBJ2-1, with 7 bases that match TRBD2. Losses at the gene ends were 0 bases for V and 3 bases for J; bases not matched to a gene: 14. The CDR3 has 18 amino acids. Germline V gives CDR1 DFQATT, CDR2 SNEGSKA (reference sequence). The CDR3 DNA sequence: TGCAGTGCTAGAGATGGGGAAGGGGACTATCCGGACTACAATGAGCAGTTCTTC. Translating gives CSARDGEGDYPDYNEQFF.

This clonotype has at least ten counts. The rearrangement uses TRBV19 and TRBJ1-5, with a possible D match to TRBD1 (6 bases). This CDR3 region has 15 residues. Trimming left V 3 bases short and J 0 bases short, with 9 bases between. CDR1 LNHDA and CDR2 SQIVND come from the germline V gene (reference sequence). Written as DNA, the CDR3 is TGTGCCAGTAGTATCGGACAGCATAGCAATCAGCCCCAGCATTTT. The encoded protein is CASSIGQHSNQPQHF. The full variable domain, in which reference TRBV19 and TRBJ1-5 provide the parts outside the CDR3, is DGGITQSPKYLFRKEGQNVTLSCEQNLNHDAMYWYRQDPGQGLRLIYYSQIVNDFQKGDIAEGYSVSREKKESFPLTVTSAQKNPTAFYLCASSIGQHSNQPQHFGDGTRLSIL.

This clonotype was observed at least ten times. The chain couples TRBV29-1 to TRBJ1-1; D ambiguous. With 5 bases removed from V and 2 bases from J, the gap between germline ends came to 12 bases. The germline gives CDR1 SQVTM, CDR2 ANQGSEA. The CDR3 runs to 13 residues. As DNA, the CDR3 is TGCAGCGTTTTGAAGGAAGACAACACTGAAGCTTTCTTT. It yields the protein CSVLKEDNTEAFF.

This clonotype was recorded at least ten times. V gene TRBV18 combines with J gene TRBJ2-2; D is unresolved. The ends were cut back, 3 bases at V and 3 bases at J, with 5 bases in the middle. The CDR3 loop spans 13 amino acids. The germline V gene has CDR1 KGHSH and CDR2 LQKENI. The DNA of the CDR3 is TGTGCCAGCTCACCGTTCGACACCGGGGAGCTGTTTTTT. This sequence encodes CASSPFDTGELFF.

This clonotype was detected many times. This sequence joins TRBV10-3 and TRBJ2-1; 15 positions match TRBD2. V lost 6 bases, J lost 7 bases, and 1 base stayed unmatched. This CDR3 has 14 residues. The V gene's germline CDR1 is ENHRY and CDR2 SYGVKD. This CDR3 is CAIRGTSGRNEQFF. CDR3 in DNA: TGTGCCATCAGGGGGACTAGCGGGAGGAATGAGCAGTTCTTC.

V gene TRBV6-6 combines with J gene TRBJ2-7; 11 nucleotides match TRBD2. The length of the CDR3 is 14 residues. J was trimmed by 2 bases and V by 5 bases; bases with no gene match: 2. The germline gives CDR1 MNHNY, CDR2 SVGAGI (reference sequence). CDR3 DNA: TGTGCCAGCAGTCTAGCGGGAGGACCCTACGAGCAGTACTTC. Translation: CASSLAGGPYEQYF.

This clonotype was picked up many times. This chain uses TRBV10-3 with TRBJ2-5; TRBD1 is a possible D gene (6 bases). Looked up from germline, CDR1 is ENHRY and CDR2 is SYGVKD. The CDR3 extends over 13 amino acids. With 8 bases removed from V and 5 bases from J, the gap between germline ends came to 15 bases. This chain's CDR3 is CAIGETGWETQYF. The CDR3 bases are TGTGCCATCGGGGAAACAGGGTGGGAGACCCAGTACTTC.